The 18 T cell receptor beta chains listed next were all sequenced from one sample in a study of control samples from healthy donors and cancer patients. This table comes from immunoSEQ multiplex PCR, and its TCRdb copy is limited to in-frame clones, with some not included. This sample has 100,000 to 150,000 clones; more than 70% occur once, and the top ten carry approximately 2.9%. What was sequenced was blood. The source is a man aged 55 to 70 in good health.

The CDR3 nucleotides read TGTGCCAGCAGTTACTCGGGACAGCAGCCCCAGCATTTT. Protein sequence: CASSYSGQQPQHF. V is TRBV6-6 and J is TRBJ1-5; TRBD1 matches 7 bases. There are 13 residues in the CDR3. V was clipped by 0 bases and J by 7 bases; unmatched bases: 0. CDR1 and CDR2 (germline): MNHNY, SVGAGI (reference sequence).

The chain has TRBV28 and TRBJ1-2, with D maybe TRBD1 (6 bases). Trimming took 2 bases from V and 6 from J, leaving 13 bases between them. The CDR3 covers 14 residues. CDR1 and CDR2 (germline): MDHEN, SYDVKM. The CDR3, as DNA: TGTGCCAGCAGTTTACGGGGGCGCTCGGATGGCTACACCTTC. As protein: CASSLRGRSDGYTF.

The V and J genes are TRBV7-2 and TRBJ2-1; 15 bases fit TRBD2. Trimming at V came to 3 bases and at J to 9 bases, leaving 6 bases not matched to a gene. The CDR3 runs 16 residues. The V gene's germline CDR1 is SGHTA and CDR2 FQGNSA. The chain's CDR3 is CASSFLGLAGGREQFF. CDR3 coding DNA: TGTGCCAGCAGCTTTCTTGGACTAGCGGGGGGGCGTGAGCAGTTCTTC.

This rearrangement joins TRBV6-1 to TRBJ2-5; 9 nucleotides agree with TRBD1. Germline-derived CDR1 and CDR2 are MNHNS and SASEGT. This CDR3 spans 15 amino acids. V lost 0 bases to trimming and J lost 5 bases; unmatched junction nucleotides: 4. The CDR3 DNA sequence: TGTGCCAGCAGTGAAGCGCGTGGGACAGGGGAGACCCAGTACTTC. Amino acids: CASSEARGTGETQYF.

A few counts support this clone. The chain combines TRBV19 with TRBJ2-7, with D perhaps TRBD2 (7 bases). CDR3 length: 13 residues. Germline V lookup: CDR1 LNHDA, CDR2 SQIVND (reference sequence). V lost 3 bases and J lost 5, with 11 bases in between. Written as DNA, the CDR3 is TGTGCCAGTAGTATGGGAGGGGGTCACGAGCAGTACTTC. It translates to CASSMGGGHEQYF.

This clone has more than one count but fewer than ten. The rearrangement links TRBV6-5 to TRBJ1-2; perhaps TRBD1 as D (5 bases). The V and J ends lost 5 bases and 1 base respectively, with 11 bases between them. The length of the CDR3 is 14 residues. Germline CDR1 and CDR2: MNHEY and SVGAGI. CDR3 residues: CASSPGANNYGYTF. Here the CDR3 DNA reads TGTGCCAGCAGTCCCGGGGCCAATAACTATGGCTACACCTTC.

This clone has just one count. The chain carries TRBV29-1 and TRBJ1-2; no reliable D call. Germline-derived CDR1 and CDR2 are SQVTM and ANQGSEA. The CDR3 contains 11 residues. Trimming took off 7 bases at V and 4 bases at J, with 10 bases between the two ends. This chain's CDR3 is CSGGSSYGYTF. The CDR3 region has the DNA TGCAGCGGCGGCTCATCCTATGGCTACACCTTC.

The V and J genes are TRBV18 and TRBJ2-5; D unclear. CDR3 length equals 14 residues. The germline V gene encodes CDR1 KGHSH and CDR2 LQKENI. Trimming shortened V by 3 bases and J by 1 base, and 9 bases separated the two germline ends. CDR3 sequence reads: CASSPSYSQETQYF. DNA for the CDR3: TGTGCCAGCTCACCCAGTTACAGCCAAGAGACCCAGTACTTC.

This clone was recorded only once. This chain joins TRBV5-1 and TRBJ2-7, with TRBD1 as a possible D gene (6 bases). Per germline, CDR1 SGHRS and CDR2 YFSETQ. The CDR3 length is 16 residues. V lost 0 bases, J lost 5 bases, and 18 bases lay in between. CDR3 protein: CASSLGRIQGSHEQYF. The CDR3, as DNA: TGCGCCAGCAGCTTGGGCCGGATTCAGGGGTCTCACGAGCAGTACTTC.

This clone occurred once. The chain couples TRBV7-2 to TRBJ2-2, with D perhaps matching TRBD1 or TRBD2 (6 bases each). CDR1 is SGHTA and CDR2 is FQGNSA in the germline V gene. V was pared by 3 bases and J by 4 bases, with 12 bases between. The CDR3 is 15 amino acids. The CDR3 is CASSLSGATTGELFF. DNA for the CDR3: TGTGCCAGCAGCTTGTCGGGGGCCACCACCGGGGAGCTGTTTTTT.

This clone was seen a single time. This sequence joins TRBV28 and TRBJ2-7; the match to TRBD1 covers 8 bases. CDR1 is MDHEN, CDR2 SYDVKM, per germline. After removal of 4 bases from V and 4 bases from J, the junction contained 9 bases not matched to a gene. The CDR3 is 15 amino acids. This chain's CDR3 is CASSSAGTGEYEQYF. In DNA form, the CDR3 reads TGTGCCAGCAGTTCTGCCGGGACAGGAGAATACGAGCAGTACTTC.

The chain uses TRBV5-1 and TRBJ1-1, with D perhaps matching TRBD1 (6 bases). The CDR3 extends over 16 amino acids. Germline V gene data show CDR1 as SGHRS and CDR2 as YFSETQ. V was trimmed by 2 bases and J by 4 bases, leaving 18 bases between them. The CDR3 nucleotides are TGCGCCAGCAGCTTTTCCCATGGGGGGGGCGTCACTGAAGCTTTCTTT. Its protein is CASSFSHGGGVTEAFF.

The chain carries TRBV28 and TRBJ1-2; D gene unclear. This CDR3 region has 13 residues. V was cut by 3 bases and J by 5 bases, with 10 bases left in between. Germline V gene data show CDR1 as MDHEN and CDR2 as SYDVKM. This CDR3 reads CASSFLGNYGYTF. The CDR3 DNA reads TGTGCCAGCAGTTTTTTGGGAAATTATGGCTACACCTTC.

This chain uses TRBV29-1 with TRBJ1-2, with D maybe TRBD1 (6 bases). Trimming shortened V by 4 bases and J by 2 bases, and 14 bases separated the two germline ends. Looked up from germline, CDR1 is SQVTM and CDR2 is ANQGSEA. CDR3 length: 14 residues. Here the CDR3 DNA reads TGCAGCGTTGGGCCAGGGGAGGGAAACTATGGCTACACCTTC. Amino acid sequence: CSVGPGEGNYGYTF.

The DNA for the CDR3 is TGTGCCAGCAGCGCAGGGGGGACAGGGAATTCACCCCTCCACTTT. This translates into CASSAGGTGNSPLHF. The chain couples TRBV9 to TRBJ1-6, with 9 bases that match TRBD1. The CDR3 consists of 15 residues. With V trimmed by 3 bases and J by 7 bases, 5 bases remained unmatched. CDR1 and CDR2 (germline): SGDLS, YYNGEE.

This clone was recorded once. This chain links TRBV6-2 or TRBV6-3 with TRBJ1-5; D not certain. CDR1 MNHEY and CDR2 SVGEGT come from the germline V gene. This CDR3 is 15 amino acids long. V shed 1 base and J shed 0 bases, with 7 bases lying between them. CDR3 nucleotides: TGTGCCAGCAGTTACTTCGACATTAGCAATCAGCCCCAGCATTTT. Protein product: CASSYFDISNQPQHF.

This clone was recorded once. V is TRBV24-1 and J is TRBJ2-2, with 8 bases that match TRBD1. CDR3 length: 13 residues. The trim removed 6 bases at V and 9 bases at J, leaving 5 bases unmatched. Germline CDR1 and CDR2: KGHDR and SFDVKD. CDR3 sequence reads: CATSLGQGRELFF. The CDR3 DNA follows: TGTGCCACCAGTCTTGGACAGGGAAGGGAGCTGTTTTTT.

V and J are TRBV7-2 and TRBJ2-3; D possibly matches TRBD1 or TRBD2 (6 bases each). V was cut by 5 bases and J by 0 bases, with 15 bases left in between. From germline, CDR1 is SGHTA and CDR2 FQGNSA. The CDR3 is made up of 16 amino acids. CDR3 sequence (DNA): TGTGCCAGCAGCCTACAGGGCCGGGGGAGCACAGATACGCAGTATTTT. Translation gives CASSLQGRGSTDTQYF. Variable domain in full (rest from reference TRBV7-2 and TRBJ2-3): GAGVSQSPSNKVTEKGKDVELRCDPISGHTALYWYRQSLGQGLEFLIYFQGNSAPDKSGLPSDRFSAERTGGSVSTLTIQRTQQEDSAVYLCASSLQGRGSTDTQYFGPGTRLTVL.